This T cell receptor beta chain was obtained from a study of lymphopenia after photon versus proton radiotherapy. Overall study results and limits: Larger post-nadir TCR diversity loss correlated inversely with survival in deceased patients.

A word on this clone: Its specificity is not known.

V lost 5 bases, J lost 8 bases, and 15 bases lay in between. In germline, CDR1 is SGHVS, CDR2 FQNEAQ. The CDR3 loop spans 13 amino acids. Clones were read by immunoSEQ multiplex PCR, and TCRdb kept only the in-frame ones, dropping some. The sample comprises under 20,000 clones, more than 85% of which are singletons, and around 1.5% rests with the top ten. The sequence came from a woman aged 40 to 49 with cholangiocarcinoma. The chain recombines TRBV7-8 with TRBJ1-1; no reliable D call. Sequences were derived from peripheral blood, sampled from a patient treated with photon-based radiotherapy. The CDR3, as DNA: TGTGCCAGCAGCCCCGAGGCCGAAACCGAAGCTTTCTTT. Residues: CASSPEAETEAFF.